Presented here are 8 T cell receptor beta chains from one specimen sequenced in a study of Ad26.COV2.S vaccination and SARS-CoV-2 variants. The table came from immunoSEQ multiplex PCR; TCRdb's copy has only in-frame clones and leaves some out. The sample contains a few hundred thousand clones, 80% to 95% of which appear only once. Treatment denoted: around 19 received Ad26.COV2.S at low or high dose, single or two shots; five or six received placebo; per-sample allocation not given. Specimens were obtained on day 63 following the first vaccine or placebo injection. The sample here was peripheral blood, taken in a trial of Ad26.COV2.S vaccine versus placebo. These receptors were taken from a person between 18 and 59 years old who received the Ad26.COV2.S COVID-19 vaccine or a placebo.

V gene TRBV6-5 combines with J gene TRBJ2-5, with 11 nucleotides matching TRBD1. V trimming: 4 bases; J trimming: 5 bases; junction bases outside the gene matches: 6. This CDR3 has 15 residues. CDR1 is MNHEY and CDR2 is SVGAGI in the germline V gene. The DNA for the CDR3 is TGTGCCAGCAGTTCTGGGACAGGGGGGGGCGAGACCCAGTACTTC. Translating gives CASSSGTGGGETQYF.

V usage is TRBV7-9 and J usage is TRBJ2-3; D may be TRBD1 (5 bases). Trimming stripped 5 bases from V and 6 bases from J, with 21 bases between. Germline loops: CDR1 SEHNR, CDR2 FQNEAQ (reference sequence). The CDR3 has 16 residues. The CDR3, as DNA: TGTGCCAGCAGCCCGTGGGGCCTCGCGGTCGGGGATACGCAGTATTTT. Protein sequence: CASSPWGLAVGDTQYF.

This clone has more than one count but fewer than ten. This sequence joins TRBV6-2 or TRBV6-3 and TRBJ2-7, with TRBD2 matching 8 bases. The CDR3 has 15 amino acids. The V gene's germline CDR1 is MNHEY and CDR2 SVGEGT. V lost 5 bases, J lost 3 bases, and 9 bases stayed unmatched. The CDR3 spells CASSTQQRGSYEQYF. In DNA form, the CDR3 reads TGTGCCAGCAGTACGCAGCAGCGGGGGAGCTACGAGCAGTACTTC.

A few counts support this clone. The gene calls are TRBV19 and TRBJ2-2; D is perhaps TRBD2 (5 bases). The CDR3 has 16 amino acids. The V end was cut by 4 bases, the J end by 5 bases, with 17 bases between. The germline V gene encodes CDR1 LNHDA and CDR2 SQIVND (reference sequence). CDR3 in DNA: TGTGCCAGTAGTACCCATGGAGGAAGTGATACCGGGGAGCTGTTTTTT. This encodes CASSTHGGSDTGELFF.

The CDR3, as DNA: TGTGCCAGTAGTAGGCAGCCTGGCGGGGAGCTGTTTTTT. Translating it yields CASSRQPGGELFF. The rearrangement joins TRBV19 to TRBJ2-2, with unresolved D. The CDR3 spans 13 residues. Trimming cost V 4 bases and J 7 bases, with 10 bases left between them. CDR1 LNHDA and CDR2 SQIVND come from the germline V gene (reference sequence).

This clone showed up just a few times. The CDR3 loop reads CASSLGGFMNTEAFF. The CDR3 DNA reads as TGTGCCAGCAGCTTAGGGGGTTTCATGAACACTGAAGCTTTCTTT. This chain connects TRBV7-2 to TRBJ1-1, with no clear D. The germline gives CDR1 SGHTA, CDR2 FQGNSA. The CDR3 extends over 15 amino acids. V was clipped by 1 base and J by 0 bases, with 9 bases between them.

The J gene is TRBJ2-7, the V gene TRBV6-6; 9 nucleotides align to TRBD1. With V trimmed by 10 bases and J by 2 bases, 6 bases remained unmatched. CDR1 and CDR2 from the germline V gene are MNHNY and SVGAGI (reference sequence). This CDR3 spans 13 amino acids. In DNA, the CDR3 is TGTGCCATCGGGACAGGGAATGCCTACGAGCAGTACTTC. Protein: CAIGTGNAYEQYF.

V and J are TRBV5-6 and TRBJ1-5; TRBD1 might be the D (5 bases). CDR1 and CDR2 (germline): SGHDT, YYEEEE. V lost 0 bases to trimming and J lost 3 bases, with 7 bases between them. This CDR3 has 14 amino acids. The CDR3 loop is CASSLGQLNQPQHF. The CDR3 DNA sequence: TGTGCCAGCAGCTTGGGACAGCTCAATCAGCCCCAGCATTTT.